A selection of T cell receptor beta chains follows, all from one sample in a study of blood T cell repertoires in COVID-19. Repertoires were generated with immunoSEQ multiplex PCR, while TCRdb's copy carries only in-frame clones and drops some. The sample carries about 80,000 clones, 60% to 80% recorded once. Sequenced material: peripheral blood. The receptor source for this set is a man between 65 and 85 years old with active or convalescent COVID-19. Each CDR3 is given with its conserved first and last residue. The D gene is left open where the match is weak. A row's size may be missing; if present it is once, few, many or a size class.

D gene: TRBD1; J gene: TRBJ2-2; V gene: TRBV7-2; clone size: -; CDR3 protein: CASSSQGQGGRTGELFF; CDR3 DNA: TGTGCCAGCAGCTCCCAGGGACAGGGGGGTAGGACCGGGGAGCTGTTTTTT
D gene: -; J gene: TRBJ1-1; V gene: TRBV7-2; clone size: -; CDR3 protein: CASSFRLTATHEAFF; CDR3 DNA: TGTGCCAGCAGCTTCCGACTGACAGCCACCCATGAAGCTTTCTTT
D gene: -; J gene: TRBJ1-5; V gene: TRBV7-2; clone size: -; CDR3 protein: CASSLSGPINQPQHF; CDR3 DNA: TGTGCCAGCAGCTTATCAGGCCCGATCAATCAGCCCCAGCATTTT
D gene: TRBD1; J gene: TRBJ1-1; V gene: TRBV24-1; clone size: -; CDR3 protein: CATRDRVQTEAFF; CDR3 DNA: TGTGCCACGAGGGACAGGGTGCAAACTGAAGCTTTCTTT
D gene: TRBD2; J gene: TRBJ2-1; V gene: TRBV18; clone size: -; CDR3 protein: CASSPPGLAGGQSYNEQFF; CDR3 DNA: TGTGCCAGCTCACCGCCGGGACTAGCGGGGGGGCAATCCTACAATGAGCAGTTCTTC
D gene: TRBD2; J gene: TRBJ2-5; V gene: TRBV6-1; clone size: -; CDR3 protein: CASTERGAQETQYF; CDR3 DNA: TGTGCCAGCACGGAGCGGGGGGCCCAAGAGACCCAGTACTTC
D gene: -; J gene: TRBJ1-4; V gene: TRBV2; clone size: -; CDR3 protein: CASWLGGREKLFF; CDR3 DNA: TGTGCCAGCTGGCTTGGAGGCCGGGAAAAACTGTTTTTT
D gene: -; J gene: TRBJ2-3; V gene: TRBV7-9; clone size: -; CDR3 protein: CASSLYTDTQYF; CDR3 DNA: TGTGCCAGCAGCTTATACACAGATACGCAGTATTTT
D gene: -; J gene: TRBJ2-7; V gene: TRBV5-1; clone size: -; CDR3 protein: CASSEGVSVEQYF; CDR3 DNA: TGCGCCAGCAGCGAGGGTGTCTCGGTCGAGCAGTACTTC
D gene: -; J gene: TRBJ1-2; V gene: TRBV28; clone size: few; CDR3 protein: CASTAQTPGGYGYTF; CDR3 DNA: TGTGCCAGCACCGCACAAACCCCCGGGGGTTATGGCTACACCTTC
D gene: -; J gene: TRBJ1-5; V gene: TRBV7-2; clone size: -; CDR3 protein: CASSMRGYQPQHF; CDR3 DNA: TGTGCCAGCAGCATGAGAGGGTACCAGCCCCAGCATTTT
D gene: -; J gene: TRBJ2-7; V gene: TRBV5-1; clone size: -; CDR3 protein: CASRQASYEQYF; CDR3 DNA: TGCGCCAGCCGACAGGCGTCCTACGAGCAGTACTTC
D gene: -; J gene: TRBJ2-6; V gene: TRBV3-1/TRBV3-2; clone size: many; CDR3 protein: CASRGATGANVLTF; CDR3 DNA: TGTGCCAGCAGAGGGGCGACGGGGGCCAACGTCCTGACTTTC
D gene: -; J gene: TRBJ1-2; V gene: TRBV15; clone size: -; CDR3 protein: CATSRERRSYGYTF; CDR3 DNA: TGTGCCACCAGCAGAGAGCGTCGGAGCTATGGCTACACCTTC
D gene: -; J gene: TRBJ2-3; V gene: TRBV7-9; clone size: -; CDR3 protein: CASSFSVGPSTDTQYF; CDR3 DNA: TGTGCCAGCAGCTTTTCCGTGGGCCCCTCCACAGATACGCAGTATTTT
D gene: TRBD1; J gene: TRBJ1-2; V gene: TRBV2; clone size: -; CDR3 protein: CASRPTVGQSYGYTF; CDR3 DNA: TGTGCCAGCAGACCTACGGTGGGACAGAGCTATGGCTACACCTTC
D gene: -; J gene: TRBJ2-5; V gene: TRBV30; clone size: -; CDR3 protein: CAWSYSSQETQYF; CDR3 DNA: TGTGCCTGGAGTTACTCGTCGCAAGAGACCCAGTACTTC
D gene: -; J gene: TRBJ1-2; V gene: TRBV5-1; clone size: -; CDR3 protein: CASSSTAQASYGYTF; CDR3 DNA: TGCGCCAGCAGCTCGACAGCCCAGGCCAGCTATGGCTACACCTTC
D gene: -; J gene: TRBJ2-5; V gene: TRBV11-2; clone size: -; CDR3 protein: CASSLDGGPGTQYF; CDR3 DNA: TGTGCCAGCAGCTTAGATGGGGGCCCAGGGACCCAGTACTTC
D gene: -; J gene: TRBJ1-1; V gene: TRBV11-3; clone size: few; CDR3 protein: CASSAGGNTEAFF; CDR3 DNA: TGTGCCAGCAGCGCGGGGGGCAACACTGAAGCTTTCTTT
D gene: -; J gene: TRBJ1-4; V gene: TRBV6-5; clone size: -; CDR3 protein: CASYDRLNEKLFF; CDR3 DNA: TGTGCCAGCTATGACAGGTTGAACGAAAAACTGTTTTTT
D gene: TRBD1; J gene: TRBJ1-5; V gene: TRBV5-1; clone size: -; CDR3 protein: CASSLEGTAYQPQHF; CDR3 DNA: TGCGCCAGCAGCTTGGAAGGGACAGCATATCAGCCCCAGCATTTT
D gene: TRBD1; J gene: TRBJ1-1; V gene: TRBV29-1; clone size: -; CDR3 protein: CSVRTGRVTEAFF; CDR3 DNA: TGCAGCGTTCGGACAGGGCGGGTCACTGAAGCTTTCTTT
D gene: -; J gene: TRBJ2-3; V gene: TRBV5-8; clone size: once; CDR3 protein: CASSPDRTDTQYF; CDR3 DNA: TGTGCCAGCAGCCCTGACAGGACAGATACGCAGTATTTT